This T cell receptor (beta chain) was found in a study of tumor-infiltrating lymphocytes in primary liver carcinoma. Study-level results: The overlap of tumor-adjacent and tumor-blood pairs was smaller than that of tumor region pairs. Tumors reached a significantly greater top-250-clone fraction than blood did (p = 0.039).

From around 520 ng of total RNA, TCR beta-specific cDNA was reverse-transcribed using a constant-region primer. Three nested multiplex PCR rounds, a slightly modified ARM-PCR, produced the libraries for TCR beta. Amplification in the first two PCR rounds was performed using TRBV1-TRBV30 forward primers and a C-beta reverse primer for about 10 cycles each. Via MiXCR, TCRdb re-called the multiplex PCR reads, giving one row per CDR3 protein. The sample contains hundreds of thousands of distinct CDR3 sequences, 65% of which appear only once. Germline DNA was also extracted, and blood RNA derived from unsorted whole blood. No treatment had been given to the patients, who were chronically infected with HBV. Trimming cost V 9 bases and J 6 bases; bases outside gene matches: 2. Germline V CDR1 and CDR2: MNHNY, SVGAGI (reference sequence). The CDR3 is made up of 13 amino acids. This clonotype was detected ten times or more. The antigen remains undetermined.

This clonotype originated in a man in his forties with primary liver carcinoma and hepatitis B virus infection. The specimen was peripheral blood. This chain joins TRBV6-6 and TRBJ2-1; 13 bases match TRBD2. The CDR3 DNA sequence: TGTGCCAGTAGGACTAGCGGGAGCAATGAGCAGTTCTTC. It specifies CASRTSGSNEQFF.